A single sample gave rise to the 21 T cell receptor beta chains below, sequenced in a study of cytomegalovirus exposure and HLA in healthy donors (TCRdb year 2017). Library prep was done by the immunoSEQ multiplex PCR assay. For the multiplex PCR, a mixture combining 60 forward primers for TCR Vbeta segments and 13 reverse primers for TCR Jbeta segments was used. This immuneACCESS table, as held by TCRdb, lists in-frame sequences with V and J called but not all clones. Of the missing ones, under half trace to an unresolved V gene in checked studies; the others have no known cause. In all, the sample holds fewer than 110,000 clones, and about four fifths of those were seen once. Clones ranked in the top ten supply roughly 2% of the sample. Sequencing used PBMCs. The receptors originated from a woman aged 40 to 50 in good health and CMV-seronegative.

Here the CDR3 reads CASATGGAGNTIYF. CDR3 DNA sequence: TGTGCCAGCGCGACAGGGGGAGCTGGAAACACCATATATTTT. The chain couples TRBV6-5 to TRBJ1-3; 9 bases are shared with TRBD1. V trimming: 8 bases; J trimming: 2 bases; junction bases outside the gene matches: 4. The CDR3 spans 14 residues. The germline CDR1 and CDR2 sequences are MNHEY and SVGAGI.

This chain connects TRBV6-5 to TRBJ2-3; 9 bases fit TRBD1. The germline gives CDR1 MNHEY, CDR2 SVGAGI. V lost 2 bases and J lost 5; bases outside the gene matches: 2. The CDR3 spans 14 residues. The CDR3 DNA sequence: TGTGCCAGCAGTTACGGACAGGGGAAAGATACGCAGTATTTT. This sequence encodes CASSYGQGKDTQYF.

This chain joins TRBV4-2 and TRBJ2-1, with no clear D. The germline V gene encodes CDR1 LGHNA and CDR2 YNFKEQ. CDR3 length: 14 amino acids. Trimming cost V 0 bases and J 3 bases, with 6 bases left between them. The CDR3 spells CASSQDQNYNEQFF. For the CDR3, the DNA is TGTGCCAGCAGCCAAGATCAAAACTACAATGAGCAGTTCTTC.

J is TRBJ1-6 and V is TRBV28, with 8 bases lining up with TRBD1. The CDR3 totals 16 residues. The V segment lost 6 bases and the J segment 5 bases; nucleotides outside the gene matches: 9. In germline, CDR1 is MDHEN, CDR2 SYDVKM. CDR3 nucleotide sequence: TGTGCCAGCAGCTCTGGACAGGGCAATGATAATTCACCCCTCCACTTT. Protein sequence: CASSSGQGNDNSPLHF.

This chain joins TRBV10-1 and TRBJ2-2, with D unresolved. The CDR3 contains 13 residues. From germline, CDR1 is WNHNN and CDR2 SYGVQD (reference sequence). V was shortened by 6 bases and J by 1 base, with 6 bases between the two germline ends. The DNA for the CDR3 is TGCGCCAGCAGCCCAGGGAACACCGGGGAGCTGTTTTTT. Amino acid sequence: CASSPGNTGELFF.

This chain joins TRBV7-2 and TRBJ1-6, with TRBD1 as a possible D gene (6 bases). Per germline, CDR1 SGHTA and CDR2 FQGNSA. The V end was cut by 3 bases, the J end by 0 bases, with 18 bases between. This CDR3 region has 19 residues. As DNA, the CDR3 is TGTGCCAGCAGCTTTCCCGTTCGGGGGGCTTACTCCTATAATTCACCCCTCCACTTT. Its translation is CASSFPVRGAYSYNSPLHF.

This chain uses TRBV5-1 with TRBJ2-6; D unclear. From germline, CDR1 is SGHRS and CDR2 YFSETQ. Trimming removed 0 bases from V and 0 bases from J, with 10 bases in between. This CDR3 comprises 17 residues. The CDR3 reads CASSLDGRFSGANVLTF. The DNA for the CDR3 is TGCGCCAGCAGCTTGGATGGCAGGTTCTCTGGGGCCAACGTCCTGACTTTC.

V is TRBV5-1 and J is TRBJ2-3; the D is unclear. The CDR3 is made up of 13 amino acids. CDR1 and CDR2 (germline): SGHRS, YFSETQ. The V and J ends lost 2 bases and 8 bases respectively, with 12 bases between them. CDR3 coding DNA: TGCGCCAGCAGCTTAAACTCGTACGGTACGCAGTATTTT. It translates to CASSLNSYGTQYF.

The V gene is TRBV2, the J gene TRBJ2-1; 9 positions agree with TRBD2. The CDR3 covers 16 residues. Trimming took 4 bases from V and 5 from J; bases not matched to a gene: 9. In germline, CDR1 is SNHLY, CDR2 FYNNEI. CDR3 sequence: CASSASVSGSHNEQFF. Written as DNA, the CDR3 is TGTGCCAGCAGTGCTTCGGTTAGCGGGAGCCACAATGAGCAGTTCTTC.

The V call is TRBV30, the J call TRBJ1-1, with D possibly TRBD1 on 5 matching bases. Germline V gene data show CDR1 as GTSNPN and CDR2 as SVGIG (reference sequence). V was clipped by 3 bases and J by 1 base, with 9 bases between them. The CDR3 extends over 13 amino acids. The CDR3 DNA reads TGTGCCTGGAGCGGACACTCGAACACTGAAGCTTTCTTT. Its translation is CAWSGHSNTEAFF.

This clone was counted once. V and J are TRBV11-2 and TRBJ2-7; TRBD1 might be the D (6 bases). CDR3 length equals 14 residues. Between the trimmed V and J ends, which lost 2 bases and 2 bases, there was a span of 10 bases. Germline assignment: CDR1 SGHAT and CDR2 FQNNGV. The CDR3 reads CASSLTGLTYEQYF. In DNA, the CDR3 is TGTGCCAGCAGCTTAACAGGGCTGACCTACGAGCAGTACTTC.

The chain has TRBV30 and TRBJ2-1, with D perhaps TRBD2 (5 bases). V was cut by 5 bases and J by 7 bases, with 15 bases left in between. The CDR3 has 13 residues. The V gene's germline CDR1 is GTSNPN and CDR2 SVGIG (reference sequence). CDR3 sequence (DNA): TGTGCCTGGGACCGGGAAGCGGTTAATGAGCAGTTCTTC. Protein product: CAWDREAVNEQFF.

The chain combines TRBV29-1 with TRBJ1-3, with 9 positions matching TRBD1. CDR3 size: 13 residues. Germline-derived CDR1 and CDR2 are SQVTM and ANQGSEA. After removal of 6 bases from V and 2 bases from J, the junction contained 2 bases not matched to a gene. The CDR3 loop reads CSVWTGAGNTIYF. The CDR3 region has the DNA TGCAGCGTCTGGACAGGGGCTGGAAACACCATATATTTT. The complete variable domain, with remaining parts taken from reference TRBV29-1 and TRBJ1-3, reads SAVISQKPSRDICQRGTSLTIQCQVDSQVTMMFWYRQQPGQSLTLIATANQGSEATYESGFVIDKFPISRPNLTFSTLTVSNMSPEDSSIYLCSVWTGAGNTIYFGEGSWLTVV.

This clone has a handful of counts. The junction does not match germline at one end; this may be a read error. The genes are TRBV7-9 and TRBJ2-5; D might be TRBD2 (5 bases). CDR3 length: 11 residues. Germline CDR1 reads SEHNR; CDR2 reads FQNEAQ (reference sequence). This CDR3 reads CSSGLQETQYF. The CDR3 nucleotides read TGTTCCAGCGGACTTCAAGAGACCCAGTACTTC.

This clone was counted between two and nine times. The chain has TRBV5-4 and TRBJ1-2; possible D gene TRBD1, 5 bases. Trimming pared 4 bases from V and 1 base from J, leaving 23 bases between. The CDR3 covers 18 residues. Germline V lookup: CDR1 SGHNT, CDR2 YYREEE (reference sequence). The CDR3 loop is CASSLTPPRVAHNYGYTF. DNA of the CDR3: TGTGCCAGCAGCCTCACCCCCCCCAGGGTGGCACATAACTATGGCTACACCTTC.

The chain is built from TRBV5-1 and TRBJ2-3; TRBD2 aligns across 7 bases. Trimming removed 4 bases from V and 3 bases from J; junction bases left unmatched: 14. CDR1 is SGHRS, CDR2 YFSETQ, per germline. This CDR3 is 17 amino acids long. The CDR3 region has the DNA TGCGCCAGCAGCAGTGGGCTAGCGGCAGATGGGACAGATACGCAGTATTTT. It specifies CASSSGLAADGTDTQYF.

The V and J genes are TRBV7-2 and TRBJ1-2, with 8 nucleotides matching TRBD1. Per germline, CDR1 SGHTA and CDR2 FQGNSA. The length of the CDR3 is 13 residues. The V gene end was trimmed by 1 base and the J gene end by 8 bases; junction bases not matched to a gene: 3. The CDR3 sequence is CASSLGTGRGYTF. In DNA form, the CDR3 reads TGTGCCAGCAGCTTAGGGACAGGGAGAGGCTACACCTTC.

The chain joins TRBV7-9 to TRBJ2-5, with 9 bases aligning to TRBD1. The germline V gene encodes CDR1 SEHNR and CDR2 FQNEAQ (reference sequence). CDR3 length equals 14 residues. V was clipped by 2 bases and J by 5 bases; unmatched bases: 3. In nucleotides, the CDR3 is TGTGCCAGCAGCTTACAACAGGGGGCGGAGACCCAGTACTTC. Translated: CASSLQQGAETQYF.

The V call is TRBV18, the J call TRBJ2-3; D perhaps matches TRBD2 (6 bases). Trimming removed 5 bases at V and 1 base at J, with 13 bases between. Per germline, CDR1 KGHSH and CDR2 LQKENI. There are 15 residues in the CDR3. The CDR3 DNA sequence: TGTGCCAGCTCAGCATCGGGGGATCGCACAGATACGCAGTATTTT. This translates into CASSASGDRTDTQYF.

The chain employs TRBV5-1 and TRBJ2-4; weak D call: TRBD1 (5 bases). With 0 bases removed from V and 9 bases from J, the gap between germline ends came to 13 bases. Germline V lookup: CDR1 SGHRS, CDR2 YFSETQ. This CDR3 is built from 14 residues. CDR3 in amino acids: CASSLGRGNGIQYF. As DNA, the CDR3 is TGCGCCAGCAGCTTGGGTAGGGGTAACGGCATTCAGTACTTC.

Only one count was recorded for this clone. The chain employs TRBV18 and TRBJ1-1; TRBD1 agrees at 8 bases. This CDR3 is 15 amino acids long. Germline V CDR1 and CDR2: KGHSH, LQKENI. The ends lost 2 bases at V and 4 bases at J; junction bases unmatched: 6. The DNA of the CDR3 is TGTGCCAGCTCACCAACCAGGGGGCGGTTCACTGAAGCTTTCTTT. Protein product: CASSPTRGRFTEAFF.